This note documents a single T cell receptor (beta chain) sequence. Its target is unknown. Germline and junction disagree at one end, which may indicate a read error. These data are taken from a study of blood T cells in healthy people across ages. General study results and limits: Reliance upon unsorted PBMCs precluded definitive naive versus antigen-experienced comparison.

Primed by a sample-barcoded 5' primer and a J-beta primer mix, a second PCR proceeded for about 6 to 11 cycles. Tags on each cDNA molecule came from a template-switch adaptor with 12 random nucleotides. TCRdb independently ran MiXCR on the 5' RACE reads; one entry per CDR3 protein. Among approximately 800,000 distinct CDR3 sequences listed, roughly 50% were seen once. Healthy individuals of Caucasian origin from Russia, aged roughly 6 to 100, served as donors. Sequencing input: blood. The source of this sequence is a man aged 25 to 45 in good health.

The CDR3 DNA reads TGTGCCAGCAGCTTAGTTATTAACTCCGACAATGAGCAGTTCTTC. It yields the protein CASSLVINSDNEQFF. This rearrangement joins TRBV11-2 to TRBJ2-1; D is unresolved. The CDR3 sequence is 15 residues long. In germline, CDR1 is SGHAT, CDR2 FQNNGV.